This record looks at one T cell receptor beta chain sequence and its context. The sample originates from a study of blood T cell repertoires in COVID-19. In the study overall: COVID-19 samples from acute and convalescent phases originated in the United States, Italy and Spain. T cells, B-cell-depleted T cells, or PBMCs provided the cDNA or gDNA that served as material.

Between the trimmed V and J ends, which lost 5 bases and 1 base, there was a span of 7 bases. This CDR3 has 12 residues. Germline loops: CDR1 GTSNPN, CDR2 SVGIG (reference sequence). Per the original data handling: Quantification of nucleated cells was approximated via reference gene primer amplification. Some clones are missing from TCRdb's copy, which holds only in-frame ones; the method was immunoSEQ multiplex PCR. The DNA gave D and trimming, while V, J and clone size come from that table. In the table there are around 160,000 clones, about four fifths of which are singletons. The sequence came from a human donor with acute or convalescent COVID-19. The donor label of this sample is uncertain. This chain joins TRBV30 and TRBJ2-3; D remains ambiguous. Sequenced sample: peripheral blood. CDR3: CAWGLGTDTQYF. The CDR3 DNA reads as TGTGCCTGGGGGCTGGGCACAGATACGCAGTATTTT.